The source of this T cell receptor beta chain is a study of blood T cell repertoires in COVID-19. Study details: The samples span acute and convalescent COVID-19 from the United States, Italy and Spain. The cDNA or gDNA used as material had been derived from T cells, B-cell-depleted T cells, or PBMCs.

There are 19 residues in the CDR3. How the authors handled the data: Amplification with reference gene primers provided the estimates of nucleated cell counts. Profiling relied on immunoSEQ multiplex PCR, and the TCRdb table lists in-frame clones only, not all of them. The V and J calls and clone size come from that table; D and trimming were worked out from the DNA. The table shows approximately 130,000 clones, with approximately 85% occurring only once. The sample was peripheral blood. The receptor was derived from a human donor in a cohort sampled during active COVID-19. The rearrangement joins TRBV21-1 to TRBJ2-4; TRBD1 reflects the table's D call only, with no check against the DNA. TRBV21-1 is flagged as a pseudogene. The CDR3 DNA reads TGTGCCAGCAGCAAAGCGAGAACAGGGAAGGTGTCGGCCAAAAACATTCAGTACTTC. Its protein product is CASSKARTGKVSAKNIQYF.